Below are 22 T cell receptor beta chains sequenced from a single sample in a study of blood T cell repertoires in COVID-19. Method: immunoSEQ multiplex PCR; TCRdb's copy keeps in-frame clones and lacks some. The sample lists about 120,000 clones, 88% occurring once. The sample consisted of peripheral blood. These receptors came from a woman between 50 and 59 years old with active or convalescent COVID-19.

The CDR3 coding sequence is TGCGCCAGCAGCCAGCATGGACTAGCGGGAGATACGCAGTATTTT. Residues: CASSQHGLAGDTQYF. The chain couples TRBV4-1 to TRBJ2-3; 11 bases match TRBD2. The V gene's germline CDR1 is MGHRA and CDR2 YSYEKL. CDR3 length equals 15 residues. J lost 5 bases, V lost 3 bases, and 4 bases had no gene match.

The rearrangement links TRBV7-2 to TRBJ1-3; a possible D gene is TRBD1 (5 bases). The CDR3 consists of 15 residues. The ends were cut back, 4 bases at V and 2 bases at J, with 12 bases in the middle. CDR1 and CDR2 from the germline V gene are SGHTA and FQGNSA. CDR3 loop: CASSSDAGPGNTIYF. The CDR3 bases are TGTGCCAGCAGCTCCGACGCGGGGCCTGGAAACACCATATATTTT.

V is TRBV19 and J is TRBJ1-6, with D possibly matching TRBD1 (6 bases). Trimming removed 3 bases at V and 9 bases at J, with 18 bases between. Germline V gene lookup returns CDR1 LNHDA and CDR2 SQIVND (reference sequence). CDR3 length equals 16 residues. The CDR3 nucleotides read TGTGCCAGTAGTATTGACGGTGCAGGGGACGTTTCACCCCTCCACTTT. Translated: CASSIDGAGDVSPLHF.

V gene TRBV28 combines with J gene TRBJ2-5; weak D call: TRBD2 (7 bases). CDR3 length: 15 amino acids. Trimming stripped 6 bases from V and 1 base from J, with 15 bases between. Germline V gene sequence: CDR1 MDHEN, CDR2 SYDVKM. CDR3 region: CASRPTGGPQETQYF. CDR3 bases: TGTGCCAGCAGACCGACCGGGGGGCCCCAAGAGACCCAGTACTTC.

The chain employs TRBV28 and TRBJ2-3; 14 nucleotides line up with TRBD2. Germline V lookup: CDR1 MDHEN, CDR2 SYDVKM. The J segment lost 4 bases and the V segment lost 5 bases, leaving 8 bases of the junction unmatched. The CDR3 runs to 17 residues. CDR3: CASSTPGLAGEADTQYF. CDR3 coding DNA: TGTGCCAGCAGTACCCCGGGACTAGCGGGAGAGGCAGATACGCAGTATTTT. Looking up the rest from reference TRBV28 and TRBJ2-3 gives the full variable domain: DVKVTQSSRYLVKRTGEKVFLECVQDMDHENMFWYRQDPGLGLRLIYFSYDVKMKEKGDIPEGYSVSREKKERFSLILESASTNQTSMYLCASSTPGLAGEADTQYFGPGTRLTVL.

The chain joins TRBV28 to TRBJ2-7; tentatively, D is TRBD2 (6 bases). CDR3 size: 12 residues. Trimming cost V 3 bases and J 7 bases, with 10 bases left between them. CDR1 and CDR2 (germline): MDHEN, SYDVKM. The CDR3 bases are TGTGCCAGCAGTTTGCGGGCGGGGGAGCAGTACTTC. Protein: CASSLRAGEQYF.

Here the CDR3 reads CASSFGTSGIDTQYF. The CDR3 nucleotides are TGTGCCAGCAGTTTCGGGACTAGCGGGATTGATACGCAGTATTTT. The rearrangement uses TRBV28 and TRBJ2-3, with 13 nucleotides matching TRBD2. Germline CDR1 reads MDHEN; CDR2 reads SYDVKM. V shed 3 bases, J shed 6 bases, and the junction held 3 bases outside the gene matches. The CDR3 covers 15 residues. The variable domain in full, completed from reference TRBV28 and TRBJ2-3, reads DVKVTQSSRYLVKRTGEKVFLECVQDMDHENMFWYRQDPGLGLRLIYFSYDVKMKEKGDIPEGYSVSREKKERFSLILESASTNQTSMYLCASSFGTSGIDTQYFGPGTRLTVL.

The chain is built from TRBV19 and TRBJ1-1; no clear D gene. The CDR3 consists of 14 residues. Germline lookup yields CDR1 LNHDA and CDR2 SQIVND (reference sequence). V lost 3 bases, J lost 5 bases, and 13 bases lay in between. For the CDR3, the DNA is TGTGCCAGTAGTATCTCTCCGGGAGAGACTGAAGCTTTCTTT. It translates to CASSISPGETEAFF.

The chain joins TRBV11-2 to TRBJ1-1; the match to TRBD1 covers 9 bases. The CDR3 totals 15 residues. V trimming: 1 base; J trimming: 5 bases; junction bases outside the gene matches: 5. The germline V gene has CDR1 SGHAT and CDR2 FQNNGV. This CDR3 reads CASSLGDRVRTEAFF. CDR3 nucleotide sequence: TGTGCCAGCAGCTTAGGGGACAGGGTTCGGACTGAAGCTTTCTTT.

This clone was observed a few times. The CDR3 bases are TGCGCCAGCAGCCAAGATTACGGACAGCCCTACGAGCAGTACTTC. Residues: CASSQDYGQPYEQYF. This chain links TRBV4-3 with TRBJ2-7; possibly TRBD1 for D (6 bases). CDR3 length: 15 residues. Trimming cost V 0 bases and J 2 bases, with 11 bases left between them. Germline-derived CDR1 and CDR2 are LGHNA and YSLEER.

This clone was seen just once. The chain recombines TRBV29-1 with TRBJ2-3, with D possibly matching TRBD2 (5 bases). V lost 6 bases and J 5 bases, leaving 6 bases between the germline ends. Germline CDR1 is SQVTM and CDR2 is ANQGSEA. The CDR3 covers 10 residues. The CDR3 nucleotides are TGCAGCGTCGGAGGAGATACGCAGTATTTT. Protein: CSVGGDTQYF.

This chain joins TRBV6-5 and TRBJ1-1, with 10 bases identical to TRBD1. The CDR3 has 14 amino acids. J gave up 7 bases and V 6 bases, and 8 bases lay outside the gene matches. Per the germline V gene, CDR1 is MNHEY and CDR2 is SVGAGI. DNA for the CDR3: TGTGCCAGCAGCCCGGACAGGGGGTATGATGAAGCTTTCTTT. Translated: CASSPDRGYDEAFF.

The chain employs TRBV7-9 and TRBJ2-1; 9 nucleotides align to TRBD2. Per the germline V gene, CDR1 is SEHNR and CDR2 is FQNEAQ (reference sequence). Trimming removed 5 bases from V and 3 bases from J; junction bases left unmatched: 8. This CDR3 region has 16 residues. The CDR3 is CASSVGTSTIYNEQFF. The CDR3 coding sequence is TGTGCCAGCAGCGTCGGGACTAGCACCATCTACAATGAGCAGTTCTTC.

CDR3 in amino acids: CASSVATGLAGGTTDTQYF. The CDR3 DNA follows: TGTGCCAGCAGCGTAGCTACGGGACTAGCGGGAGGGACCACAGATACGCAGTATTTT. This chain connects TRBV9 to TRBJ2-3, with TRBD2 matching over 16 bases. Germline V gene sequence: CDR1 SGDLS, CDR2 YYNGEE. V lost 0 bases to trimming and J lost 2 bases; unmatched junction nucleotides: 6. CDR3 length equals 19 residues. Looking up the rest from reference TRBV9 and TRBJ2-3 gives the full variable domain: DSGVTQTPKHLITATGQRVTLRCSPRSGDLSVYWYQQSLDQGLQFLIQYYNGEERAKGNILERFSAQQFPDLHSELNLSSLELGDSALYFCASSVATGLAGGTTDTQYFGPGTRLTVL.

The V gene is TRBV28, the J gene TRBJ1-3; D uncertain. V was trimmed by 2 bases and J by 0 bases, leaving 5 bases between them. CDR3 length: 14 residues. Germline-derived CDR1 and CDR2 are MDHEN and SYDVKM. CDR3 protein: CASSLQSSGNTIYF. The CDR3, as DNA: TGTGCCAGCAGTTTACAGTCCTCTGGAAACACCATATATTTT.

The rearrangement links TRBV11-2 to TRBJ2-1; 11 nucleotides align to TRBD2. With V trimmed by 0 bases and J by 12 bases, 13 bases remained unmatched. The CDR3 runs 17 residues. Germline V lookup: CDR1 SGHAT, CDR2 FQNNGV. This CDR3 reads CASSLDLSSGRRGGQFF. CDR3 DNA: TGTGCCAGCAGCTTAGATCTTTCTAGCGGGAGGCGGGGTGGGCAGTTCTTC.

The chain couples TRBV27 to TRBJ2-1; the match to TRBD2 covers 8 bases. Germline V gene data show CDR1 as MNHEY and CDR2 as SMNVEV (reference sequence). The CDR3 consists of 16 residues. Germline trimming cut 7 bases from V and 1 base from J; bases unmatched to any gene: 9. CDR3 in DNA: TGTGCCAGCACCCCAAGCAGCGGGGGTTCCTACAATGAGCAGTTCTTC. This translates into CASTPSSGGSYNEQFF.

In this sample, this clone turned up once. This chain links TRBV3-1 (or the pseudogene TRBV3-2) with TRBJ1-3; D remains unclear. Germline values: CDR1 LGHDT, CDR2 YNNKEL (reference sequence). The V end was cut by 4 bases, the J end by 0 bases, with 7 bases between. There are 14 residues in the CDR3. The CDR3 region has the DNA TGTGCCAGCAGCCCACGGTCCTCTGGAAACACCATATATTTT. Its translation: CASSPRSSGNTIYF.

The chain couples TRBV2 to TRBJ2-7; the D is unclear. Germline-derived CDR1 and CDR2 are SNHLY and FYNNEI. The V gene lost 4 bases and the J gene lost 5 bases, with 15 bases spanning the gap. This CDR3 comprises 14 residues. CDR3 sequence (DNA): TGTGCCAGCAGTGGAGGTCCGTCGAAGCACGAGCAGTACTTC. Its protein product is CASSGGPSKHEQYF. Full variable domain (remainder filled in from reference TRBV2 and TRBJ2-7): EPEVTQTPSHQVTQMGQEVILRCVPISNHLYFYWYRQILGQKVEFLVSFYNNEISEKSEIFDDQFSVERPDGSNFTLKIRSTKLEDSAMYFCASSGGPSKHEQYFGPGTRLTVT.

The chain is built from TRBV4-3 and TRBJ2-1; maybe TRBD1 (5 bases). Germline lookup yields CDR1 LGHNA and CDR2 YSLEER. The V end lost 0 bases, the J end lost 8 bases, and 11 bases lay between the germline ends. This CDR3 spans 14 amino acids. In DNA form, the CDR3 reads TGCGCCAGCAGCCAAGAAGGCATCAGGGATGAGCAGTTCTTC. Its protein product is CASSQEGIRDEQFF.

The chain recombines TRBV28 with TRBJ2-3; possibly TRBD1 for D (5 bases). Germline V gene data show CDR1 as MDHEN and CDR2 as SYDVKM. V was pared by 7 bases and J by 7 bases, with 18 bases between. The CDR3 is 14 amino acids. The CDR3 DNA follows: TGTGCCAGCACCACAGGCCGTGGTAGCAATACGCAGTATTTT. Translating it yields CASTTGRGSNTQYF.

The rearrangement uses TRBV19 and TRBJ2-2; D possibly corresponds to TRBD1 (5 bases). Germline V lookup: CDR1 LNHDA, CDR2 SQIVND (reference sequence). The CDR3 spans 14 residues. Deletions cut 3 bases from V and 4 bases from J, with 9 bases between. The CDR3 region has the DNA TGTGCCAGTAGTATCAGGGTTAGCACCGGGGAGCTGTTTTTT. As protein: CASSIRVSTGELFF.